These 28 T cell receptor beta chains were all obtained from the same sample, sequenced in a study of T cells after yellow fever vaccination. TCRdb analysed the 5' RACE reads with MiXCR anew, one entry per CDR3 protein. The sample consists of 300,000 or so distinct CDR3 sequences, 13% of them appearing once. The sample in question was CD4+ T cells sorted from PBMCs, obtained 45 days after the yellow fever booster vaccination. All receptors derive from a man aged 25-45 years who received the YFV17D yellow fever vaccine.

This clonotype was seen more than once but under ten times. J is TRBJ2-5 and V is TRBV7-2; D is uncertain. This CDR3 contains 15 residues. Germline CDR1 reads SGHTA; CDR2 reads FQGNSA. Deletions cut 0 bases from V and 5 bases from J, with 13 bases between. The CDR3 sequence is CASSLAPGAGETQYF. In DNA, the CDR3 is TGTGCCAGCAGCTTAGCGCCCGGCGCCGGGGAGACCCAGTACTTC.

Details on this clonotype: One junction end does not reproduce the germline sequence, and a read error may be involved. The chain links TRBV12-3 or TRBV12-4 to TRBJ2-7, with 11 bases matching TRBD2. This CDR3 spans 14 amino acids. Here the CDR3 reads CASSLAGGSGEQYF. The CDR3 coding sequence is TGTGCCAGCAGTCTAGCGGGAGGATCGGGCGAGCAGTACTTC.

In this sample, this clonotype turned up a few times. The chain uses TRBV5-1 and TRBJ1-1, with D tentatively TRBD1 (6 bases). Trimming cost V 1 base and J 8 bases, with 18 bases left between them. The CDR3 has 15 amino acids. Germline values: CDR1 SGHRS, CDR2 YFSETQ. CDR3 sequence reads: CASSLRTDPPREAFF. The CDR3 bases are TGCGCCAGCAGCTTGAGGACAGATCCCCCAAGGGAAGCTTTCTTT. Full variable domain (outside the CDR3, taken from reference TRBV5-1 and TRBJ1-1): KAGVTQTPRYLIKTRGQQVTLSCSPISGHRSVSWYQQTPGQGLQFLFEYFSETQRNKGNFPGRFSGRQFSNSRSEMNVSTLELGDSALYLCASSLRTDPPREAFFGQGTRLTVV.

This chain links TRBV9 with TRBJ1-2; D is unclear. The V gene's germline CDR1 is SGDLS and CDR2 YYNGEE. The CDR3 is 12 residues long. V lost 0 bases and J lost 4, with 4 bases in between. CDR3: CASSVGTYGYTF. CDR3 DNA sequence: TGTGCCAGCAGCGTAGGGACCTATGGCTACACCTTC.

This clonotype was counted between two and nine times. The chain is built from TRBV15 and TRBJ2-1; 7 bases are a match to TRBD2. CDR3 length: 15 amino acids. Looked up from germline, CDR1 is LNHNV and CDR2 is YYDKDF (reference sequence). The ends lost 0 bases at V and 7 bases at J; junction bases unmatched: 6. The CDR3 loop reads CATSRDGLDLNEQFF. CDR3 sequence (DNA): TGTGCCACCAGCAGAGACGGACTAGATTTAAATGAGCAGTTCTTC.

This clonotype was counted a few times. This chain links TRBV7-2 with TRBJ2-1, with TRBD2 matching 11 bases. This CDR3 has 15 residues. With V trimmed by 1 base and J by 7 bases, 3 bases remained unmatched. CDR1 is SGHTA, CDR2 FQGNSA, per germline. The CDR3: CASSLVTSGSNEQFF. CDR3 sequence (DNA): TGTGCCAGCAGCTTAGTAACTAGCGGGAGTAATGAGCAGTTCTTC.

This clonotype was detected only a few times. The CDR3 region has the DNA TGTGCCACTCCCGGGACAGGGGGCCCCTACGAGCAGTACTTC. It translates to CATPGTGGPYEQYF. The V and J genes are TRBV15 and TRBJ2-7; TRBD1 matches 12 bases. CDR1 and CDR2 (germline): LNHNV, YYDKDF (reference sequence). The CDR3 totals 14 residues. V dropped 9 bases and J dropped 2; count of bases not matched to a gene: 5.

This clonotype showed up just a few times. The chain is built from TRBV5-1 and TRBJ2-3; tentative D call: TRBD2 (5 bases). From germline, CDR1 is SGHRS and CDR2 YFSETQ. Trimming took 2 bases from V and 8 from J, leaving 18 bases between them. The CDR3 is made up of 15 amino acids. The CDR3 loop is CASSFGGSQVGTQYF. In nucleotides, the CDR3 is TGCGCCAGCAGCTTCGGAGGCTCTCAAGTGGGTACGCAGTATTTT.

This chain connects TRBV6-6 to TRBJ2-5; no clear D gene. This CDR3 has 9 amino acids. V was shortened by 8 bases and J by 4 bases, with 2 bases between the two germline ends. In germline, CDR1 is MNHNY, CDR2 SVGAGI (reference sequence). The CDR3 sequence is CASGETQYF. Written as DNA, the CDR3 is TGTGCCAGCGGAGAGACCCAGTACTTC.

This clonotype has only a few counts. This chain uses TRBV2 with TRBJ2-1; 13 positions match TRBD2. Looked up from germline, CDR1 is SNHLY and CDR2 is FYNNEI. The J segment lost 5 bases and the V segment lost 4 bases, leaving 8 bases of the junction unmatched. CDR3 length equals 17 residues. CDR3 nucleotide sequence: TGTGCCAGCAGTGCATTTGCCGGGACTAGCGGGAACAATGAGCAGTTCTTC. Amino acid sequence: CASSAFAGTSGNNEQFF. The complete variable domain, with remaining parts taken from reference TRBV2 and TRBJ2-1, reads EPEVTQTPSHQVTQMGQEVILRCVPISNHLYFYWYRQILGQKVEFLVSFYNNEISEKSEIFDDQFSVERPDGSNFTLKIRSTKLEDSAMYFCASSAFAGTSGNNEQFFGPGTRLTVL.

The chain employs TRBV10-3 and TRBJ1-5; a weak D match, TRBD1 (5 bases). Germline-derived CDR1 and CDR2 are ENHRY and SYGVKD. Trimming pared 4 bases from V and 1 base from J, leaving 11 bases between. The CDR3 contains 15 residues. Here the CDR3 reads CAISGDWGSNQPQHF. In DNA, the CDR3 is TGTGCCATCAGTGGCGATTGGGGGAGCAATCAGCCCCAGCATTTT.

This clonotype occurred a few times. CDR3 residues: CAISESGGLDEQFF. The CDR3 DNA sequence: TGTGCCATCAGTGAGTCCGGTGGGTTGGATGAGCAGTTCTTC. V gene TRBV10-3 combines with J gene TRBJ2-1; no firm D call. The V gene lost 0 bases and the J gene lost 8 bases, with 11 bases spanning the gap. The germline V gene has CDR1 ENHRY and CDR2 SYGVKD. The CDR3 length is 14 residues.

This chain uses TRBV18 with TRBJ2-1; 11 nucleotides match TRBD1. Trimming at V came to 3 bases and at J to 4 bases, leaving 5 bases not matched to a gene. The CDR3 loop spans 16 amino acids. Looked up from germline, CDR1 is KGHSH and CDR2 is LQKENI. Here the CDR3 reads CASSPTGTGGYNEQFF. CDR3 DNA: TGTGCCAGCTCACCGACCGGGACAGGGGGGTACAATGAGCAGTTCTTC.

The V gene is TRBV5-1, the J gene TRBJ2-3, with no clear D. The ends were cut back, 0 bases at V and 4 bases at J, with 9 bases in the middle. This CDR3 has 14 amino acids. CDR1 is SGHRS, CDR2 YFSETQ, per germline. CDR3 bases: TGCGCCAGCAGCTTGGCCTATACTTCAGATACGCAGTATTTT. Protein sequence: CASSLAYTSDTQYF.

V and J are TRBV30 and TRBJ2-1; no reliable D call. CDR1 and CDR2 from the germline V gene are GTSNPN and SVGIG (reference sequence). Between the trimmed V and J ends, which lost 7 bases and 0 bases, there was a span of 16 bases. The CDR3 totals 15 residues. CDR3 loop: CASQWQDLSYNEQFF. The CDR3 DNA reads as TGTGCCTCGCAATGGCAGGACCTCTCCTACAATGAGCAGTTCTTC.

This clonotype came up a few times. The rearrangement links TRBV20-1 to TRBJ2-1, with 8 bases that match TRBD1. The CDR3 length is 14 residues. With 4 bases clipped from V and 4 bases from J, the junction kept 6 bases outside the gene matches. Germline V gives CDR1 DFQATT, CDR2 SNEGSKA (reference sequence). The CDR3 nucleotides are TGCAGTGCTATACAGGGGGTGGGATACAATGAGCAGTTCTTC. Translating gives CSAIQGVGYNEQFF.

The chain recombines TRBV6-1 with TRBJ2-7; 7 positions agree with TRBD2. Germline V CDR1 and CDR2: MNHNS, SASEGT. There are 15 residues in the CDR3. Germline trimming cut 6 bases from V and 0 bases from J; bases unmatched to any gene: 8. The DNA for the CDR3 is TGTGCCAGCAGCCGTGCCGGGACTACCTCCTACGAGCAGTACTTC. Its translation: CASSRAGTTSYEQYF.

This chain joins TRBV14 and TRBJ1-2; D unresolved. CDR1 and CDR2 (germline): SGHDN, FVKESK. Trimming left V 0 bases short and J 2 bases short, with 10 bases between. This CDR3 region has 15 residues. This chain's CDR3 is CASSQDFAGNYGYTF. The DNA for the CDR3 is TGTGCCAGCAGCCAAGATTTCGCGGGGAACTATGGCTACACCTTC.

The gene calls are TRBV4-3 and TRBJ1-4; D is perhaps TRBD1 (5 bases). CDR1 LGHNA and CDR2 YSLEER come from the germline V gene. This CDR3 region has 17 residues. The V and J ends lost 0 bases and 4 bases respectively, with 15 bases between them. This CDR3 reads CASSQEARGQGNEKLFF. DNA of the CDR3: TGCGCCAGCAGCCAAGAGGCGAGAGGGCAGGGTAATGAAAAACTGTTTTTT.

The chain joins TRBV20-1 to TRBJ2-5, with D possibly TRBD2 on 6 matching bases. This CDR3 contains 15 residues. Germline V gene data show CDR1 as DFQATT and CDR2 as SNEGSKA (reference sequence). V gave up 5 bases and J gave up 4 bases, with 20 bases separating them. The CDR3 spells CSAQERVEGGETQYF. For the CDR3, the DNA is TGCAGTGCTCAAGAGAGGGTCGAGGGAGGAGAGACCCAGTACTTC.

This clonotype came up a few times. V and J are TRBV11-1 and TRBJ2-1; TRBD1 agrees at 9 bases. Germline CDR1 and CDR2: SGHAT and FQDESV (reference sequence). There are 19 residues in the CDR3. Unmatched junction bases numbered 17, after V lost 6 bases and J lost 2 bases. The CDR3 coding sequence is TGTGCCAGCAGACCACGGACAGGGGTGTTGAGAGGGCCCTACAATGAGCAGTTCTTC. Translated, it gives CASRPRTGVLRGPYNEQFF. Using reference TRBV11-1 and TRBJ2-1 for the parts outside the CDR3, the full variable domain is EAEVAQSPRYKITEKSQAVAFWCDPISGHATLYWYRQILGQGPELLVQFQDESVVDDSQLPKDRFSAERLKGVDSTLKIQPAELGDSAMYLCASRPRTGVLRGPYNEQFFGPGTRLTVL.

J is TRBJ2-3 and V is TRBV7-6, with 7 nucleotides matching TRBD2. With V trimmed by 6 bases and J by 3 bases, 9 bases remained unmatched. CDR3 length equals 15 residues. From germline, CDR1 is SGHVS and CDR2 FNYEAQ. The CDR3 reads CASRFMAGDTDTQYF. CDR3 coding DNA: TGTGCCAGCAGATTTATGGCGGGAGATACAGATACGCAGTATTTT.

The V gene is TRBV4-3, the J gene TRBJ2-2; D ambiguous. The V end lost 1 base, the J end lost 5 bases, and 5 bases lay between the germline ends. CDR3 length equals 13 residues. Germline values: CDR1 LGHNA, CDR2 YSLEER. The CDR3 sequence: CASSQGRTGELFF. CDR3 nucleotide sequence: TGCGCCAGCAGCCAAGGAAGGACCGGGGAGCTGTTTTTT.

The sample holds a few counts of this clonotype. V gene TRBV12-3 or TRBV12-4 combines with J gene TRBJ2-1; the match to TRBD1 covers 9 bases. Trimming took 4 bases from V and 7 from J; bases not matched to a gene: 8. The CDR3 is made up of 15 amino acids. CDR3 protein: CASSSRTGVRNEQFF. CDR3 DNA sequence: TGTGCCAGCAGTTCTCGGACAGGGGTTAGGAATGAGCAGTTCTTC.

In its sample, this clonotype was seen a few times. The chain links TRBV18 to TRBJ1-6; 8 bases align to TRBD1. Germline loops: CDR1 KGHSH, CDR2 LQKENI. The CDR3 extends over 15 amino acids. Losses at the gene ends were 3 bases for V and 6 bases for J; bases not matched to a gene: 4. The CDR3 loop is CASSPATGGNSPLHF. The CDR3 nucleotides are TGTGCCAGCTCACCGGCAACAGGGGGTAATTCACCCCTCCACTTT.

This clonotype turned up a few times. The V call is TRBV5-1, the J call TRBJ1-1; 7 bases fit TRBD1. The J segment lost 5 bases and the V segment lost 0 bases, leaving 1 base of the junction unmatched. Germline CDR1 reads SGHRS; CDR2 reads YFSETQ. The CDR3 sequence is 13 residues long. CDR3 region: CASSLAGQTEAFF. As DNA, the CDR3 is TGCGCCAGCAGCTTGGCGGGACAGACTGAAGCTTTCTTT.

Many counts were recorded for this clonotype. V gene TRBV20-1 combines with J gene TRBJ2-7; no definite D call. The CDR3 totals 15 residues. Germline V gene lookup returns CDR1 DFQATT and CDR2 SNEGSKA (reference sequence). Trimming cost V 1 base and J 0 bases, with 13 bases left between them. The CDR3 region is CSARVSAGYSYEQYF. The CDR3 DNA is TGCAGTGCTAGAGTCTCTGCCGGATACTCCTACGAGCAGTACTTC.

This clonotype was picked up many times. The chain employs TRBV12-3 or TRBV12-4 and TRBJ2-1; 13 bases map to TRBD2. V dropped 3 bases and J dropped 2; count of bases not matched to a gene: 13. The CDR3 extends over 20 amino acids. For the CDR3, the DNA is TGTGCCAGCAGTTTTGCAGGACTAGCGGGAGTCCTTTCTACCTACAATGAGCAGTTCTTC. Its protein is CASSFAGLAGVLSTYNEQFF.